Listed here is a single T cell receptor (beta chain). Its antigen is not known. Profiling relied on immunoSEQ multiplex PCR, and the TCRdb table lists in-frame clones only, not all of them. This sample carries under 200,000 clones, more than 75% of them seen once, and the ten largest clones take 0.99%. This CDR3 has 13 amino acids. V was cut by 2 bases and J by 6 bases, with 11 bases left in between. CDR1 is LNHDA, CDR2 SQIVND, per germline (reference sequence). The data originate from a study of T cell responses to AZD1222 COVID-19 vaccine. Study observations and caveats: Donors were largely white British and mainly female; clonal diversity was possibly underestimated. Once two AZD1222 doses were given, Spike-specific TCR breadth and depth went up.

The sequence came from an adult in good health. V and J are TRBV19 and TRBJ2-7; a weak D match, TRBD2 (5 bases). Sequenced material: peripheral blood, taken on day 0 of AZD1222 vaccination. Written as DNA, the CDR3 is TGTGCCAGTAGTATATTAGCTGCGGGCGAGCAGTACTTC. It specifies CASSILAAGEQYF.